A selection of T cell receptor beta chains follows, all from one sample in a study of cytomegalovirus exposure and HLA in healthy donors. Produced via immunoSEQ multiplex PCR; TCRdb's table is partial and in-frame only. The profile shows some 140,000 clones, 79% of them singletons. Sequencing input: PBMCs. The receptors stem from a male donor in good health and CMV-seronegative. Each CDR3 is given with its conserved first and last residue. The D gene is left open where the match is weak. Clone size is shown for a subset of rows, as once, few, many or a class of expanded clone.

- | - | TRBJ2-1 | 14 | TRBV7-9 | CASSLKGYPNEQFF | TGTGCCAGCAGCTTAAAGGGGTACCCAAATGAGCAGTTCTTC
- | - | TRBJ1-5 | 16 | TRBV19 | CASSTQTGYSNQPQHF | TGTGCCAGTAGTACCCAGACAGGCTATAGCAATCAGCCCCAGCATTTT
TRBD1 | few | TRBJ1-1 | 14 | TRBV30 | CAWSVTGGPTEAFF | TGTGCCTGGAGTGTGACAGGGGGCCCCACTGAAGCTTTCTTT
- | few | TRBJ1-6 | 15 | TRBV7-9 | CASSRGGLGNSPLHF | TGTGCCAGCAGCCGCGGGGGGCTTGGAAATTCACCCCTCCACTTT
- | few | TRBJ2-7 | 15 | TRBV10-3 | CAISASSNSNYEQYF | TGTGCCATCAGTGCTTCCAGTAATTCCAACTACGAGCAGTACTTC
- | - | TRBJ2-7 | 17 | TRBV19 | CASSIKVAGKARNEQYF | TGTGCCAGTAGTATAAAGGTGGCAGGGAAGGCGAGGAACGAGCAGTACTTC
- | - | TRBJ2-7 | 14 | TRBV9 | CASSVSGLSYEQYF | TGTGCCAGCAGCGTAAGCGGACTCTCCTACGAGCAGTACTTC
TRBD1 | - | TRBJ1-1 | 17 | TRBV10-1 | CASSESVGTGYNTEAFF | TGCGCCAGCAGTGAGTCGGTAGGGACAGGGTACAACACTGAAGCTTTCTTT
- | - | TRBJ1-5 | 15 | TRBV7-2 | CASSPGGASNQPQHF | TGTGCCAGCAGCCCCGGGGGGGCTAGCAATCAGCCCCAGCATTTT
- | - | TRBJ2-7 | 13 | TRBV2 | CASTGRGIYEQYF | TGTGCCAGCACTGGACGGGGGATCTACGAGCAGTACTTC
- | - | TRBJ2-7 | 13 | TRBV7-7 | CASSLEPGYEQYF | TGTGCTAGCAGCTTAGAGCCAGGCTACGAGCAGTACTTC
TRBD1 | - | TRBJ1-4 | 14 | TRBV2 | CASSEGQGLGKLFF | TGTGCCAGCAGCGAGGGACAGGGATTGGGAAAACTGTTTTTT
- | - | TRBJ2-1 | 13 | TRBV5-1 | CASSLDPPGEQFF | TGCGCCAGCAGCTTGGACCCCCCGGGTGAGCAGTTCTTC
TRBD2 | - | TRBJ2-4 | 15 | TRBV7-2 | CASSISGGVPDIQYF | TGTGCCAGCAGCATTAGCGGGGGGGTCCCTGACATTCAGTACTTC
- | - | TRBJ2-7 | 13 | TRBV10-3 | CAIRGAGDYEQYF | TGTGCCATCAGAGGCGCAGGGGACTACGAGCAGTACTTC
- | few | TRBJ1-3 | 15 | TRBV6-1 | CASSDDRSQGNTIYF | TGTGCCAGCAGCGATGACAGATCCCAGGGAAACACCATATATTTT
TRBD2 | - | TRBJ2-3 | 13 | TRBV5-6 | CASGGGNADTQYF | TGTGCCAGCGGGGGGGGGAATGCAGATACGCAGTATTTT
TRBD2 | - | TRBJ2-7 | 14 | TRBV28 | CASSIAGARYEQYF | TGTGCCAGCAGTATAGCGGGGGCGAGGTACGAGCAGTACTTC
TRBD2 | few | TRBJ2-2 | 18 | TRBV15 | CATSRGLAGAKNTGELFF | TGTGCCACCAGCAGAGGGCTAGCGGGGGCCAAGAACACCGGGGAGCTGTTTTTT
TRBD1 | - | TRBJ1-2 | 14 | TRBV18 | CASSPPTGDYGYTF | TGTGCCAGCTCACCACCCACAGGGGACTATGGCTACACCTTC
TRBD2 | - | TRBJ2-5 | 15 | TRBV7-9 | CASSLVGLAGETQYF | TGTGCCAGCAGCTTAGTTGGGCTAGCGGGAGAGACCCAGTACTTC
TRBD2 | - | TRBJ2-3 | 15 | TRBV19 | CASTREGAGTDTQYF | TGTGCCAGTACCAGGGAGGGTGCGGGCACAGATACGCAGTATTTT
TRBD1 | - | TRBJ1-4 | 15 | TRBV4-3 | CASSQDRGLNEKLFF | TGCGCCAGCAGCCAAGACAGGGGGCTTAATGAAAAACTGTTTTTT
TRBD1 | - | TRBJ1-4 | 15 | TRBV6-5 | CASKPGTALNEKLFF | TGTGCCAGCAAACCGGGGACAGCCTTGAATGAAAAACTGTTTTTT
- | - | TRBJ1-1 | 17 | TRBV7-8 | CASSLRDGGFVNTEAFF | TGTGCCAGCAGCCTCCGGGACGGAGGGTTCGTGAACACTGAAGCTTTCTTT
- | - | TRBJ2-1 | 15 | TRBV6-5 | CASSPGEGGRNEQFF | TGTGCCAGCAGTCCCGGGGAGGGGGGTCGGAATGAGCAGTTCTTC
- | - | TRBJ2-1 | 15 | TRBV13 | CASSYGGSPYNEQFF | TGTGCCAGCAGCTATGGGGGGTCGCCTTACAATGAGCAGTTCTTC
- | - | TRBJ2-5 | 13 | TRBV19 | CATQVGVQGTQYF | TGTGCCACCCAAGTCGGGGTACAAGGGACCCAGTACTTC
- | - | TRBJ2-3 | 14 | TRBV19 | CASREDPDTDTQYF | TGTGCCAGTAGGGAGGACCCCGACACAGATACGCAGTATTTT
TRBD1 | - | TRBJ1-2 | 13 | TRBV30 | CAWSGLTGVGYTF | TGTGCCTGGAGTGGGTTGACAGGGGTTGGCTACACCTTC
- | - | TRBJ2-2 | 15 | TRBV5-5 | CASSLAGDPTGELFF | TGTGCCAGCAGCTTGGCAGGGGACCCCACCGGGGAGCTGTTTTTT
TRBD2 | - | TRBJ2-1 | 14 | TRBV7-9 | CASGFSGGANEQFF | TGTGCCAGCGGTTTTAGCGGGGGCGCCAATGAGCAGTTCTTC
- | - | TRBJ1-4 | 14 | TRBV7-2 | CASSLGGANEKLFF | TGTGCCAGCAGCCTGGGAGGGGCTAATGAAAAACTGTTTTTT
- | - | TRBJ2-2 | 17 | TRBV21-1 | CASSSPRLTGPTGELFF | TGTGCCAGCAGCAGTCCTCGCTTGACAGGGCCCACCGGGGAGCTGTTTTTT
TRBD1 | - | TRBJ2-4 | 13 | TRBV10-2 | CASSGQGRDIQYF | TGCGCCAGCAGCGGACAGGGGAGGGACATTCAGTACTTC
TRBD1 | - | TRBJ1-6 | 15 | TRBV7-8 | CASSPIGQGNSPLHF | TGTGCCAGCAGCCCTATTGGACAGGGAAATTCACCCCTCCACTTT
TRBD1 | - | TRBJ1-2 | 15 | TRBV6-1 | CASSDRGHPHYGYTF | TGTGCCAGCAGCGACAGGGGACACCCACACTATGGCTACACCTTC